Shown below are 21 T cell receptor beta chains from a single sample sequenced in a study of T cells in Graves' hyperthyroidism and ophthalmopathy. It was RNA transcripts that yielded the amplified TCR beta CDR3 regions. Primed by the HTBI set, a first-round RT-PCR was run on the TCR CDR3. TCRdb passed the multiplex PCR reads through MiXCR, listing each CDR3 protein once. Here the sample spans about 700,000 distinct CDR3 sequences, 13% to 15% being singletons. Sequencing used blood. These receptors were taken from a woman aged 18-29 years with Graves' hyperthyroidism.

The chain joins TRBV19 to TRBJ1-2; 8 nucleotides line up with TRBD1. The CDR3 covers 14 residues. Per germline, CDR1 LNHDA and CDR2 SQIVND (reference sequence). V lost 5 bases and J lost 7; bases outside the gene matches: 9. The CDR3 DNA is TGTGCCAGTAGTCCACCTCGGACAGGGCTTGGCTACACCTTC. It is translated as CASSPPRTGLGYTF.

This clonotype was detected a few times. The V call is TRBV11-2, the J call TRBJ2-4, with D possibly being TRBD2 (7 bases). Trimming stripped 3 bases from V and 7 bases from J, with 22 bases between. Germline lookup yields CDR1 SGHAT and CDR2 FQNNGV. This CDR3 has 17 residues. CDR3 bases: TGTGCCAGCAGCTTGGGGGGGGCGCCGCGAGTGTTCAACATTCAGTACTTC. This codes for CASSLGGAPRVFNIQYF.

In its sample, this clonotype was seen a few times. The V gene is TRBV6-1, the J gene TRBJ2-1; D unclear. Per the germline V gene, CDR1 is MNHNS and CDR2 is SASEGT. The CDR3 spans 15 residues. V gave up 6 bases and J gave up 0 bases, with 12 bases separating them. For the CDR3, the DNA is TGTGCCAGCAGGGTCGACCTCTCCTCCTACAATGAGCAGTTCTTC. As protein: CASRVDLSSYNEQFF.

This clonotype was seen ten or more times. The V call is TRBV11-2, the J call TRBJ2-3; D not resolved. CDR1 and CDR2 from the germline V gene are SGHAT and FQNNGV. The CDR3 is 12 amino acids. V was trimmed by 5 bases and J by 9 bases, leaving 12 bases between them. CDR3: CASSRTARTQYF. The CDR3 DNA is TGTGCCAGCAGCCGAACAGCGAGGACGCAGTATTTT.

This clonotype was counted ten times or more. The chain couples TRBV11-2 to TRBJ2-5, with TRBD1 matching 9 bases. The V and J ends lost 5 bases and 1 base, in that order; junction bases with no gene match: 5. The CDR3 extends over 15 amino acids. Germline V gene sequence: CDR1 SGHAT, CDR2 FQNNGV. The CDR3 coding sequence is TGTGCCAGCAGCGCTTACAGGGGGCCCCAAGAGACCCAGTACTTC. Its translation: CASSAYRGPQETQYF.

This sequence joins TRBV7-3 and TRBJ2-2, with D possibly being TRBD1 or TRBD2 (6 bases each). Germline values: CDR1 SGHTA, CDR2 FQGTGA. V lost 6 bases to trimming and J lost 5 bases, with 22 bases between them. CDR3 size: 17 residues. The CDR3, as DNA: TGTGCCAGCAGTTCCCAGGGGCCCGGGAGAGGAACCGGGGAGCTGTTTTTT. Translated: CASSSQGPGRGTGELFF. The complete variable domain, with remaining parts taken from reference TRBV7-3 and TRBJ2-2, reads GAGVSQTPSNKVTEKGKYVELRCDPISGHTALYWYRQSLGQGPEFLIYFQGTGAADDSGLPNDRFFAVRPEGSVSTLKIQRTERGDSAVYLCASSSQGPGRGTGELFFGEGSRLTVL.

The chain carries TRBV27 and TRBJ2-7; maybe TRBD2 (6 bases). Germline V gene lookup returns CDR1 MNHEY and CDR2 SMNVEV (reference sequence). With 6 bases removed from V and 1 base from J, the gap between germline ends came to 13 bases. This CDR3 has 14 residues. CDR3 sequence reads: CASSGDGGSYEQYF. The CDR3 DNA reads TGTGCCAGCAGCGGGGACGGGGGATCCTACGAGCAGTACTTC.

This clonotype was counted at least ten times. The chain has TRBV27 and TRBJ2-3; no clear D gene. The germline V gene has CDR1 MNHEY and CDR2 SMNVEV (reference sequence). The V end was cut by 2 bases, the J end by 2 bases, with 20 bases between. The CDR3 extends over 18 amino acids. This chain's CDR3 is CASSLVPITRLDTDTQYF. CDR3 coding DNA: TGTGCCAGCAGTTTAGTCCCGATCACACGGTTGGACACAGATACGCAGTATTTT.

This clonotype was picked up many times. J is TRBJ2-7 and V is TRBV13; 7 bases line up with TRBD2. The CDR3 contains 17 residues. V lost 5 bases, J lost 0 bases, and 13 bases stayed unmatched. Looked up from germline, CDR1 is PRHDT and CDR2 is FYEKMQ (reference sequence). CDR3 amino acids: CASSQMGPAGSSYEQYF. Here the CDR3 DNA reads TGTGCCAGCAGCCAAATGGGTCCAGCGGGATCCTCCTACGAGCAGTACTTC.

V gene TRBV19 combines with J gene TRBJ1-1; 7 bases fit TRBD1. The CDR3 extends over 14 amino acids. Unmatched junction bases numbered 6, after V lost 4 bases and J lost 4 bases. Germline CDR1 reads LNHDA; CDR2 reads SQIVND (reference sequence). The CDR3 loop reads CASSSQGGITEAFF. Here the CDR3 DNA reads TGTGCCAGTAGTAGTCAGGGGGGGATCACTGAAGCTTTCTTT.

This clonotype was seen ten or more times. The chain links TRBV9 to TRBJ1-4, with TRBD1 as a possible D gene (5 bases). CDR3 length equals 15 residues. In germline, CDR1 is SGDLS, CDR2 YYNGEE. Trimming cost V 4 bases and J 2 bases, with 12 bases left between them. The CDR3 here is CASSTRGNTNEKLFF. CDR3 nucleotides: TGTGCCAGCAGCACCCGGGGCAACACTAATGAAAAACTGTTTTTT. The whole variable domain, filled in from reference TRBV9 and TRBJ1-4, reads DSGVTQTPKHLITATGQRVTLRCSPRSGDLSVYWYQQSLDQGLQFLIQYYNGEERAKGNILERFSAQQFPDLHSELNLSSLELGDSALYFCASSTRGNTNEKLFFGSGTQLSVL.

Many counts were recorded for this clonotype. The chain has TRBV7-9 and TRBJ2-5; 12 bases are shared with TRBD2. The CDR3 has 17 amino acids. The junction had 14 bases not matched to a gene; V was cut back by 7 bases and J by 5 bases. CDR1 and CDR2 from the germline V gene are SEHNR and FQNEAQ (reference sequence). CDR3 coding DNA: TGTGCCAGCACGGGGGGACCGACTAGCGGGAGTCGGGAGACCCAGTACTTC. Protein sequence: CASTGGPTSGSRETQYF.

Worth noting for this clonotype: No conserved phenylalanine or tryptophan is present at the end of the CDR3, so a read error is the likely explanation. The rearrangement joins TRBV7-9 to TRBJ2-2; D is possibly TRBD2 (6 bases). V was trimmed by 5 bases and J by 0 bases, leaving 16 bases between them. Germline CDR1 is SEHNR and CDR2 is FQNEAQ (reference sequence). This CDR3 contains 17 residues. The CDR3 bases are TGTGCCAGCAGCCCCAATGTCGCGGGGACGAACACCGGGGAGCTGTTTTGT. It specifies CASSPNVAGTNTGELFC.

This clonotype occurred a few times. This clone may be a read error of a much larger clone one base away. The chain couples TRBV27 to TRBJ2-5; D remains unclear. From germline, CDR1 is MNHEY and CDR2 SMNVEV (reference sequence). The CDR3 has 13 amino acids. Deletions cut 6 bases from V and 1 base from J, with 9 bases between. The CDR3 is CASSLQLQETQYF. As DNA, the CDR3 is TGTGCCAGCAGCTTACAGCTCCAAGAGACCCAGTACTTC.

This clonotype was observed at least ten times. The chain has TRBV7-8 and TRBJ2-7, with 9 bases matching TRBD2. This CDR3 has 15 residues. From germline, CDR1 is SGHVS and CDR2 FQNEAQ. Trimming cost V 4 bases and J 10 bases; bases outside gene matches: 14. The CDR3 nucleotides read TGTGCCAGCAGCTCCACCCCTATAGCGGGAGATTCTCAGTACTTC. As protein: CASSSTPIAGDSQYF.

Many counts were recorded for this clonotype. The chain employs TRBV6-1 and TRBJ2-3; 7 bases are a match to TRBD2. The V and J ends lost 8 bases and 4 bases, in that order; junction bases with no gene match: 12. This CDR3 region has 15 residues. Per the germline V gene, CDR1 is MNHNS and CDR2 is SASEGT. The CDR3 nucleotides are TGTGCCAGCGTCGAGGAGCGGGGAGGGGCAGATACGCAGTATTTT. This gives the protein CASVEERGGADTQYF.

This chain uses TRBV15 with TRBJ2-1; D is unresolved. CDR1 LNHNV and CDR2 YYDKDF come from the germline V gene (reference sequence). V lost 8 bases and J lost 2, with 19 bases in between. This CDR3 comprises 16 residues. The CDR3 DNA follows: TGTGCCACCCTCCTCACGGCTAGTTTGCCCTACAATGAGCAGTTCTTC. This sequence encodes CATLLTASLPYNEQFF.

This clonotype was seen repeatedly, ten times or more. This rearrangement joins TRBV3-1 to TRBJ2-5, with D possibly TRBD2 on 5 matching bases. Germline CDR1 reads LGHDT; CDR2 reads YNNKEL (reference sequence). CDR3 length: 15 amino acids. V dropped 1 base and J dropped 0 bases, with 9 bases sitting between them. Here the CDR3 DNA reads TGTGCCAGCAGCCAAGGACTATCGTACCAAGAGACCCAGTACTTC. Its protein is CASSQGLSYQETQYF.

The CDR3 here is CSVEAASDNTGELFF. CDR3 nucleotide sequence: TGCAGCGTTGAAGCGGCTAGCGACAACACCGGGGAGCTGTTTTTT. The chain uses TRBV29-1 and TRBJ2-2; D may be TRBD2 (6 bases). CDR1 is SQVTM and CDR2 is ANQGSEA in the germline V gene. V lost 1 base, J lost 2 bases, and 11 bases lay in between. This CDR3 has 15 residues.

This clonotype was recorded a few times. This chain links TRBV10-3 with TRBJ2-1; 11 positions match TRBD2. The germline gives CDR1 ENHRY, CDR2 SYGVKD. V lost 9 bases to trimming and J lost 3 bases; unmatched junction nucleotides: 4. The CDR3 sequence is 14 residues long. This CDR3 is CAMGGTSGYNEQFF. The CDR3, as DNA: TGTGCCATGGGCGGGACTAGCGGCTACAATGAGCAGTTCTTC.

The chain carries TRBV5-1 and TRBJ1-3; 10 nucleotides line up with TRBD1. The CDR3 totals 18 residues. The germline V gene has CDR1 SGHRS and CDR2 YFSETQ. Unmatched junction bases numbered 10, after V lost 4 bases and J lost 0 bases. The CDR3 region has the DNA TGCGCCAGCAGCCCGGGACAGGGGCGCTCGTACTCTGGAAACACCATATATTTT. This encodes CASSPGQGRSYSGNTIYF.